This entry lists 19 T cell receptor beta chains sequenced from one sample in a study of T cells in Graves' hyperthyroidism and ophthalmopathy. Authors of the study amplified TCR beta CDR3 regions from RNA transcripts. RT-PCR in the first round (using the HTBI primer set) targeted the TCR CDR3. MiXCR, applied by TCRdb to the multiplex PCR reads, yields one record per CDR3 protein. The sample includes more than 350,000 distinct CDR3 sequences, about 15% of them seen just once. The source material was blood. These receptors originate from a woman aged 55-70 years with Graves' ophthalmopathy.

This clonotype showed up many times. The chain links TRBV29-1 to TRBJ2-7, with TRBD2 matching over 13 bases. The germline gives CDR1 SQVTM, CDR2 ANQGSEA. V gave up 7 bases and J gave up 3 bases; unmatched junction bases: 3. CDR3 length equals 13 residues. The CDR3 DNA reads TGCAGCGGACGGACTAGCGGGAGCTACGAGCAGTACTTC. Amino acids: CSGRTSGSYEQYF.

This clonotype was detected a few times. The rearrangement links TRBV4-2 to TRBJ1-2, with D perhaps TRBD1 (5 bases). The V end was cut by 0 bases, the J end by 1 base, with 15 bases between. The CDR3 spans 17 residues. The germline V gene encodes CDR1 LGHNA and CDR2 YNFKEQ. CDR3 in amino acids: CASSQDLTDPLNYGYTF. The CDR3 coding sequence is TGTGCCAGCAGCCAAGATCTGACAGACCCACTTAACTATGGCTACACCTTC.

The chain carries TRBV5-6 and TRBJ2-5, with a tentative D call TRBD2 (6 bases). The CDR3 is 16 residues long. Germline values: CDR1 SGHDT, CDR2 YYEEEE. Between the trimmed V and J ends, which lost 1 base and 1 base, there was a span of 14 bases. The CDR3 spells CASSLSSPGGQETQYF. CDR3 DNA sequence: TGTGCCAGCAGCTTGTCCTCTCCCGGGGGCCAAGAGACCCAGTACTTC.

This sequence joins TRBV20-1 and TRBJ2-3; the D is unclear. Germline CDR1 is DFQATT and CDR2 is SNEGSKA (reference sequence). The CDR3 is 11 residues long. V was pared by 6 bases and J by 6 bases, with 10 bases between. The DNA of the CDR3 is TGCAGTGCCCGGAGTTGGGATACGCAGTATTTT. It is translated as CSARSWDTQYF.

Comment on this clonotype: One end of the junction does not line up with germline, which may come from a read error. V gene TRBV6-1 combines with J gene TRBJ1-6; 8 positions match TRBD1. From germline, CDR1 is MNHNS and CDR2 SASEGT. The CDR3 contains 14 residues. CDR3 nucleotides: TGTGCCAGCACCACGGACAGGGTGAATTCACCCCCCCACTTT. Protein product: CASTTDRVNSPPHF.

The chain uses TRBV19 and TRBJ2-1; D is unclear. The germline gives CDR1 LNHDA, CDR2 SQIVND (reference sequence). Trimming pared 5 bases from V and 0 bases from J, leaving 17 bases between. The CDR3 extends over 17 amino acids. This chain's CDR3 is CASSPLRGASSYNEQFF. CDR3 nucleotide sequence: TGTGCCAGTAGTCCGCTCAGAGGCGCCAGCTCCTACAATGAGCAGTTCTTC.

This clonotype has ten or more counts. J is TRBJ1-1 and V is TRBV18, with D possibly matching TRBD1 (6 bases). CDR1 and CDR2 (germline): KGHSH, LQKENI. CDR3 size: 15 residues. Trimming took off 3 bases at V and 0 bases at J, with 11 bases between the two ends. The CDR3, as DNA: TGTGCCAGCTCACCTCCGGGACAATTGAACACTGAAGCTTTCTTT. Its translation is CASSPPGQLNTEAFF.

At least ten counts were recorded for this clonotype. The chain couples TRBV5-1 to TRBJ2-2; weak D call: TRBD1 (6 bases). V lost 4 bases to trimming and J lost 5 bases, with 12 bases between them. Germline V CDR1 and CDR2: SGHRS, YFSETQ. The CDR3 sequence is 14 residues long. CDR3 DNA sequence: TGCGCCAGCAGCCCGGACAGCGCGACCGGGGAGCTGTTTTTT. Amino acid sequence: CASSPDSATGELFF.

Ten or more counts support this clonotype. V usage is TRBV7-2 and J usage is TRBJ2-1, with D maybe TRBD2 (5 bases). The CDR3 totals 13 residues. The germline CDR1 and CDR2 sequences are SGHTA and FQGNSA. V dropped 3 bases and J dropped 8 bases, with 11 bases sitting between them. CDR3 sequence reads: CASSLGARYEQFF. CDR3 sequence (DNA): TGTGCCAGCAGCTTGGGAGCCCGGTATGAGCAGTTCTTC.

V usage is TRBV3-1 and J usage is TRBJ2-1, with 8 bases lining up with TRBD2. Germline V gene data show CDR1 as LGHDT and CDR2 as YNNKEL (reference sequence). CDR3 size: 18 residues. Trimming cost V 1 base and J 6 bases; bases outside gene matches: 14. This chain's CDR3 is CASSQGVTTSGYLNEQFF. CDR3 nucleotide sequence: TGTGCCAGCAGCCAAGGGGTAACAACTAGCGGCTACCTCAATGAGCAGTTCTTC.

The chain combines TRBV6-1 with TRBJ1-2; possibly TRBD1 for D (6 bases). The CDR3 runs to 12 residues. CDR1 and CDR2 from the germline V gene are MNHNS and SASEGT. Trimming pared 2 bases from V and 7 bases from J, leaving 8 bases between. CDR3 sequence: CASSETQGGYTF. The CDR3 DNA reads TGTGCCAGCAGTGAAACACAGGGTGGCTACACCTTC.

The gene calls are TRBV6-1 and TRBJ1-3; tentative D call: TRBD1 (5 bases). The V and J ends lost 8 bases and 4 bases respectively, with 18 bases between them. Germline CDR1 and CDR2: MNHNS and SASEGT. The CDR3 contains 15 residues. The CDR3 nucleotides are TGTGCCAGCGGCGGGGGGGGACGAGGCGGAAACACCATATATTTT. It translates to CASGGGGRGGNTIYF.

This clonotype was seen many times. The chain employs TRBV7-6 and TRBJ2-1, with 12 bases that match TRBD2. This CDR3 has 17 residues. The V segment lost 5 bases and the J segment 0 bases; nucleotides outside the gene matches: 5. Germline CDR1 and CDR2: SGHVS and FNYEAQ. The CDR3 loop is CASSLGLAGPSYNEQFF. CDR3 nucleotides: TGTGCCAGCAGCCTGGGACTAGCGGGTCCCTCCTACAATGAGCAGTTCTTC.

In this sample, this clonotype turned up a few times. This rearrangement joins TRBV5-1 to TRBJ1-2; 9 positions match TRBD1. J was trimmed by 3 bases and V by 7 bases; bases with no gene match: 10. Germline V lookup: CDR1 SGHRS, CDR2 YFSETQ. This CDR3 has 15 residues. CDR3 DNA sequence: TGCGCCAGCCGCGGCGGGACAGGGCCCTACTATGGCTACACCTTC. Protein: CASRGGTGPYYGYTF.

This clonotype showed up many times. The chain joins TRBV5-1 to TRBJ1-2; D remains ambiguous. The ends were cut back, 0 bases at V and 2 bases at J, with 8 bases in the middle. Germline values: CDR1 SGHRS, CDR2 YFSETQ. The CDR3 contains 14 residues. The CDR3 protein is CASSLDAGNYGYTF. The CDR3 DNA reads TGCGCCAGCAGCTTGGATGCGGGGAACTATGGCTACACCTTC.

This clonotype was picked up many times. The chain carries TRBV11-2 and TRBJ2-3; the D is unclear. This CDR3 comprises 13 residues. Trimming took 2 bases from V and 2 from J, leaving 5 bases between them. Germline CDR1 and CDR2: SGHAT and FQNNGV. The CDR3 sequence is CASSLIHTDTQYF. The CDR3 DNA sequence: TGTGCCAGCAGCTTAATTCACACAGATACGCAGTATTTT.

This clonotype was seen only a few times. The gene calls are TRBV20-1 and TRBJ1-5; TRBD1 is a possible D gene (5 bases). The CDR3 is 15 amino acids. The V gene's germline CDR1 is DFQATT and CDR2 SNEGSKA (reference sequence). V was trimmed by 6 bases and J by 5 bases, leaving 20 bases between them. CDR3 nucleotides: TGCAGTGCACCCACAGAGAGCAGGGATTATCAGCCCCAGCATTTT. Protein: CSAPTESRDYQPQHF.

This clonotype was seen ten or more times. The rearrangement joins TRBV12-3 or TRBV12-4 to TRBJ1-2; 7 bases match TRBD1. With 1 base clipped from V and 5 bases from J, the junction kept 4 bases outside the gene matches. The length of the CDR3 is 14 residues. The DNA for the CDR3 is TGTGCCAGCAGTTTAGGACAGGGAAGTTATGGCTACACCTTC. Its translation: CASSLGQGSYGYTF.

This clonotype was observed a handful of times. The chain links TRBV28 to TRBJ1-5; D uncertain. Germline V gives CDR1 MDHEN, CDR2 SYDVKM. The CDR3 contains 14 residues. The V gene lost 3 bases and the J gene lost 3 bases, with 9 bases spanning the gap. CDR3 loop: CASSFSGDNQPQHF. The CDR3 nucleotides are TGTGCCAGCAGTTTTTCGGGAGACAATCAGCCCCAGCATTTT.